The 18 T cell receptor beta chains reported below all come from one sample, sequenced in a study of a mutant IDH1 vaccine in newly diagnosed glioma. TCRdb keeps only in-frame clones here, not all; method: immunoSEQ multiplex PCR. The table records about 33,000 clones, roughly 75% of them present only once. As for time point: week 35, safety follow-up. With topical imiquimod, each dose of the vaccine consisted of 300 ug of mutant IDH1 20-mer peptide. No cognate antigen is known for these TCRs. Source: PBMCs, taken from a glioma patient whose treatment included an IDH1 peptide vaccine. The receptors were gathered from a man in his forties or fifties with glioma. Some clones in this sample may be carry-over from other donors' samples.

The V and J genes are TRBV6-4 and TRBJ1-1; no clear D. Germline V CDR1 and CDR2: MRHNA, SNTAGT. Trimming removed 5 bases at V and 4 bases at J, with 11 bases between. This CDR3 is 13 amino acids long. CDR3 nucleotide sequence: TGTGCCAGCAGTTTAGACCCCGGCACTGAAGCTTTCTTT. As protein: CASSLDPGTEAFF.

The chain carries TRBV27 and TRBJ1-2; 8 nucleotides match TRBD1. CDR1 and CDR2 from the germline V gene are MNHEY and SMNVEV (reference sequence). J lost 2 bases, V lost 3 bases, and 17 bases had no gene match. This CDR3 comprises 19 residues. The CDR3 DNA follows: TGTGCCAGCAGTTTCTCGGGGGACAGGTTCCCCCTTTTGAACTATGGCTACACCTTC. Translated, it gives CASSFSGDRFPLLNYGYTF.

The V and J genes are TRBV4-1 and TRBJ2-2, with D unresolved. Germline loops: CDR1 MGHRA, CDR2 YSYEKL. V lost 1 base and J 5 bases, leaving 17 bases between the germline ends. CDR3 length: 17 amino acids. The CDR3 loop reads CASSQGGNSYRTGELFF. CDR3 sequence (DNA): TGCGCCAGCAGCCAAGGTGGTAATAGCTACCGGACCGGGGAGCTGTTTTTT.

This chain joins TRBV7-2 and TRBJ1-1; D unresolved. The length of the CDR3 is 14 residues. CDR1 and CDR2 from the germline V gene are SGHTA and FQGNSA. Trimming shortened V by 5 bases and J by 1 base, and 11 bases separated the two germline ends. The CDR3 region has the DNA TGTGCCAGCAGCCTATCCCGTGCGAACACTGAAGCTTTCTTT. Protein sequence: CASSLSRANTEAFF. Complete variable domain (other parts from reference TRBV7-2 and TRBJ1-1): GAGVSQSPSNKVTEKGKDVELRCDPISGHTALYWYRQSLGQGLEFLIYFQGNSAPDKSGLPSDRFSAERTGGSVSTLTIQRTQQEDSAVYLCASSLSRANTEAFFGQGTRLTVV.

This clone was recorded once. This chain uses TRBV5-5 with TRBJ2-7; the D gene could be TRBD1 or TRBD2 (5 bases each). The CDR3 is 14 residues long. Trimming removed 2 bases at V and 3 bases at J, with 12 bases between. The germline V gene encodes CDR1 SGHKS and CDR2 YYEKEE (reference sequence). The CDR3 sequence: CASSLRDGFYEQYF. In DNA form, the CDR3 reads TGTGCCAGCAGCTTAAGGGACGGGTTCTACGAGCAGTACTTC.

The chain employs TRBV18 and TRBJ1-1; D gene unclear. CDR3 length equals 14 residues. V lost 6 bases to trimming and J lost 3 bases, with 14 bases between them. Germline CDR1 reads KGHSH; CDR2 reads LQKENI. CDR3 nucleotides: TGTGCCAGCTCTCGGGATCTGGTGGACACTGAAGCTTTCTTT. Protein: CASSRDLVDTEAFF.

The J gene is TRBJ2-1, the V gene TRBV10-1, with 12 bases matching TRBD2. The CDR3 covers 15 residues. Looked up from germline, CDR1 is WNHNN and CDR2 is SYGVQD (reference sequence). Unmatched junction bases numbered 5, after V lost 5 bases and J lost 6 bases. CDR3 residues: CASSLTSGGPNEQFF. The CDR3 DNA reads as TGCGCCAGCAGTCTGACTAGCGGGGGCCCCAATGAGCAGTTCTTC.

The V call is TRBV7-8, the J call TRBJ1-1; unclear D gene. Germline V lookup: CDR1 SGHVS, CDR2 FQNEAQ. This CDR3 spans 14 amino acids. V dropped 0 bases and J dropped 4 bases, with 9 bases sitting between them. The CDR3 region has the DNA TGTGCCAGCAGCTTAGCCGGGCTCTCCACTGAAGCTTTCTTT. Its protein product is CASSLAGLSTEAFF.

The V call is TRBV27, the J call TRBJ1-5, with 10 bases fitting TRBD1. This CDR3 has 16 residues. CDR1 is MNHEY and CDR2 is SMNVEV in the germline V gene (reference sequence). Trimming cost V 6 bases and J 4 bases; bases outside gene matches: 9. CDR3 coding DNA: TGTGCCAGCAGACTGACAGGGGGCTTAGGGAATCAGCCCCAGCATTTT. Encoded protein: CASRLTGGLGNQPQHF.

The sample holds a few counts of this clone. This chain links TRBV7-9 with TRBJ1-2; D may be TRBD1 (5 bases). There are 16 residues in the CDR3. With 4 bases removed from V and 8 bases from J, the gap between germline ends came to 23 bases. From germline, CDR1 is SEHNR and CDR2 FQNEAQ (reference sequence). CDR3 protein: CASSSDTMTARWGYTF. In DNA, the CDR3 is TGTGCCAGCAGCTCAGACACCATGACAGCCCGGTGGGGCTACACCTTC.

The chain links TRBV5-1 to TRBJ1-2; D not resolved. The germline V gene has CDR1 SGHRS and CDR2 YFSETQ. The CDR3 length is 13 residues. V dropped 1 base and J dropped 4 bases, with 8 bases sitting between them. The CDR3 spells CASSLTEGYGYTF. As DNA, the CDR3 is TGCGCCAGCAGCTTGACCGAAGGCTATGGCTACACCTTC.

The chain is built from TRBV6-1 and TRBJ1-6; 7 bases agree with TRBD1. V was clipped by 3 bases and J by 11 bases; unmatched bases: 16. Germline values: CDR1 MNHNS, CDR2 SASEGT. CDR3 length: 17 residues. This CDR3 reads CASSDQGGRGKRPPLHF. The CDR3 nucleotides read TGTGCCAGCAGTGATCAGGGGGGACGGGGCAAGAGGCCACCCCTCCACTTT.

The J gene is TRBJ1-6, the V gene TRBV6-5; 7 bases are shared with TRBD1. Germline V gene data show CDR1 as MNHEY and CDR2 as SVGAGI. The CDR3 totals 14 residues. Unmatched junction bases numbered 6, after V lost 2 bases and J lost 11 bases. CDR3 coding DNA: TGTGCCAGCAGTTACAGCCAGGGGGTACCACCCCTCCACTTT. Translating it yields CASSYSQGVPPLHF.

This clone was picked up a small number of times. The V and J genes are TRBV4-1 and TRBJ2-5; tentatively, D is TRBD2 (5 bases). CDR1 is MGHRA, CDR2 YSYEKL, per germline. The V end was cut by 2 bases, the J end by 10 bases, with 14 bases between. The CDR3 runs 13 residues. The CDR3 loop reads CASSQWALRGQYF. The CDR3 coding sequence is TGCGCCAGCAGCCAATGGGCTCTTCGGGGCCAGTACTTC.

The chain has TRBV7-8 and TRBJ1-1; D is ambiguous. The V end was cut by 5 bases, the J end by 1 base, with 8 bases between. The CDR3 has 13 amino acids. Germline lookup yields CDR1 SGHVS and CDR2 FQNEAQ. This CDR3 is CASSTTPNTEAFF. DNA of the CDR3: TGTGCCAGCAGCACAACACCGAACACTGAAGCTTTCTTT.

In this sample, this clone turned up once. This rearrangement joins TRBV6-6 to TRBJ2-7; D is possibly TRBD1 (6 bases). Germline V gene data show CDR1 as MNHNY and CDR2 as SVGAGI (reference sequence). The V and J ends lost 2 bases and 7 bases respectively, with 18 bases between them. The length of the CDR3 is 15 residues. CDR3 sequence: CASSYGGSNRQEQYF. The CDR3 nucleotides are TGTGCCAGCAGTTACGGGGGCAGCAACCGGCAAGAGCAGTACTTC.

V usage is TRBV10-2 and J usage is TRBJ1-1, with 8 bases lining up with TRBD1. From germline, CDR1 is WSHSY and CDR2 SAAADI. The CDR3 contains 15 residues. J gave up 4 bases and V 4 bases, and 8 bases lay outside the gene matches. CDR3 amino acids: CASSGAGGAGTEAFF. The DNA of the CDR3 is TGCGCCAGCAGTGGGGCAGGGGGCGCGGGCACTGAAGCTTTCTTT.

This clone was counted between two and nine times. This chain uses TRBV10-1 with TRBJ1-5; D ambiguous. The CDR3 spans 14 residues. Deletions cut 3 bases from V and 8 bases from J, with 14 bases between. The germline V gene encodes CDR1 WNHNN and CDR2 SYGVQD (reference sequence). The CDR3 sequence: CASSEATGREPQHF. The CDR3 DNA sequence: TGCGCCAGCAGTGAAGCAACGGGTAGGGAGCCCCAGCATTTT.